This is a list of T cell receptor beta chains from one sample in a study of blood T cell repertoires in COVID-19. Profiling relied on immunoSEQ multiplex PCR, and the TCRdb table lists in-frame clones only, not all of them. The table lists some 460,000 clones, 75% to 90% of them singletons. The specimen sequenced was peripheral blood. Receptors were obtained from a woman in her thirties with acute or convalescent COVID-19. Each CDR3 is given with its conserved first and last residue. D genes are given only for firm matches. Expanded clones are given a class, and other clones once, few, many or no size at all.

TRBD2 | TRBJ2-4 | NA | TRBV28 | CASSPGGSGDIQYF | TGTGCCAGCAGTCCGGGAGGGTCCGGGGACATTCAGTACTTC
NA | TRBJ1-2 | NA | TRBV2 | CASTYTETGVGYTF | TGTGCCAGCACCTACACCGAGACAGGAGTTGGCTACACCTTC
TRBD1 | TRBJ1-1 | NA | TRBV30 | CAWDPQGGTEAFF | TGTGCCTGGGATCCACAGGGGGGCACTGAAGCTTTCTTT
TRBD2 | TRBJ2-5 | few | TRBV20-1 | CSASSSSGGDETQYF | TGCAGTGCTAGTTCTTCTAGCGGGGGAGATGAGACCCAGTACTTC
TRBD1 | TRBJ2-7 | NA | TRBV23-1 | CASSQSFSTGEYEQYF | TGCGCCAGCAGTCAATCCTTCAGTACAGGGGAGTACGAGCAGTACTTC
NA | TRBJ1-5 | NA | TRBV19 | CASSPTPKQGSGGNQPQHF | TGTGCCAGTAGTCCAACTCCTAAACAGGGATCGGGTGGCAATCAGCCCCAGCATTTT
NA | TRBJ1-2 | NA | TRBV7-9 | CASSVTSNYGYTF | TGTGCCAGCAGCGTGACAAGTAACTATGGCTACACCTTC
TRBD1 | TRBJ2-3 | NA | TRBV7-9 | CASSPPRDRGTDTQYF | TGTGCCAGCAGCCCACCCCGGGACAGAGGCACAGATACGCAGTATTTT
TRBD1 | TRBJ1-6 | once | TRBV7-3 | CASSLQGAGSPLHF | TGTGCCAGCAGCTTACAGGGGGCCGGTTCACCCCTCCACTTT
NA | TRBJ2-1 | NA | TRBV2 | CATRRQDQFNEQFF | TGTGCCACCCGGAGACAGGACCAGTTCAATGAGCAGTTCTTC
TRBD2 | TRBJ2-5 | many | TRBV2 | CASSENWGTRDQETQYF | TGTGCCAGCAGTGAAAACTGGGGGACTAGAGACCAAGAGACCCAGTACTTC
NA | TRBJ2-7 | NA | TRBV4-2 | CASSQAGVGLFGEQYF | TGTGCCAGCAGCCAAGCCGGGGTAGGACTCTTTGGGGAGCAGTACTTC
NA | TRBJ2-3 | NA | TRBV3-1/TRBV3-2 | CASSQVRTSAQYF | TGTGCCAGCAGCCAAGTTAGGACTTCCGCGCAGTATTTT
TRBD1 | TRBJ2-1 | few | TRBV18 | CASSLSQGHPSYNEQFF | TGTGCCAGCTCACTATCACAGGGGCATCCTTCCTACAATGAGCAGTTCTTC
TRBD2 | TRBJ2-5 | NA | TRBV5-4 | CASSLDSSGGGRETQYF | TGTGCCAGCAGCTTGGATAGTAGCGGGGGGGGCCGGGAGACCCAGTACTTC
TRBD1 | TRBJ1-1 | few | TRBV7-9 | CASSSWDRDNTEAFF | TGTGCCAGCAGCTCTTGGGACAGGGATAACACTGAAGCTTTCTTT
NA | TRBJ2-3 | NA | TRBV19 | CASRSPADTQYF | TGTGCCAGTAGATCCCCGGCAGATACGCAGTATTTT
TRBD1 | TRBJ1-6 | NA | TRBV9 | CASSGGQDHSPLHF | TGTGCCAGCAGCGGGGGACAGGACCATTCACCCCTCCACTTT
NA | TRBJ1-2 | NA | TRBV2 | CAGGRQSLYGYTF | TGTGCGGGGGGGCGACAGTCCCTTTATGGCTACACCTTC
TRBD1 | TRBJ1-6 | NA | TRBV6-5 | CASSNGETGVSPLHF | TGTGCCAGCAGTAACGGGGAGACAGGGGTATCACCCCTCCACTTT
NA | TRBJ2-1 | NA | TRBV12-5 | CASENREYLGNEQFF | TGTGCTAGTGAGAACAGGGAGTATTTGGGCAATGAGCAGTTCTTC
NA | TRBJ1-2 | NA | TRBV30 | CAWMGGVNGYTF | TGTGCCTGGATGGGAGGGGTGAATGGCTACACCTTC
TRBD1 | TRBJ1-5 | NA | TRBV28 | CASSPGQGSVGMGFSNQPQHF | TGTGCCAGCAGTCCCGGACAGGGGTCGGTGGGGATGGGGTTTAGCAATCAGCCCCAGCATTTT
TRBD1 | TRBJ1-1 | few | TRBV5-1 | CASSLQGAGAFF | TGCGCCAGCAGCTTACAGGGGGCGGGGGCTTTCTTT
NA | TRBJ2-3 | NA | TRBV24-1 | CATSDPPLEDTQYF | TGTGCCACCAGTGACCCCCCACTTGAAGATACGCAGTATTTT
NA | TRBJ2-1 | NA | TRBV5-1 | CASSLLNRDLMQFF | TGCGCCAGCAGCTTGCTTAACAGGGACCTAATGCAGTTCTTC
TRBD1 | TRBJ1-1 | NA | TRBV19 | CASRPGDRGITEAFF | TGTGCCAGTAGGCCGGGAGACAGGGGGATCACTGAAGCTTTCTTT
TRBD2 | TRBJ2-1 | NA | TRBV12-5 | CASGRSGGSYNEQFF | TGTGCTAGTGGCCGGAGCGGGGGGAGCTACAATGAGCAGTTCTTC
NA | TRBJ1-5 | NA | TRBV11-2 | CASSLSPAGGNQPQHF | TGTGCCAGCAGCTTAAGTCCGGCCGGGGGCAATCAGCCCCAGCATTTT
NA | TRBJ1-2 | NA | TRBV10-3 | CAIADRQNYGYTF | TGTGCCATCGCCGACAGGCAGAACTATGGCTACACCTTC
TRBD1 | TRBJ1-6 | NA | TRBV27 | CGTGYSYNSPLHF | TGTGGGACAGGGTACTCCTATAATTCACCCCTCCACTTT
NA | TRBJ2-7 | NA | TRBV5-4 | CASSVGWGRSYEQYF | TGTGCCAGCAGCGTTGGGTGGGGGCGTTCCTACGAGCAGTACTTC
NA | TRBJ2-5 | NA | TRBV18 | CASSPPIRGKIETQYF | TGTGCCAGCTCACCACCGATTCGGGGGAAGATAGAGACCCAGTACTTC
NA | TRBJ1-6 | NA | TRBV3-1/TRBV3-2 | CASSLTGESPLHF | TGTGCCAGCAGCCTCACAGGCGAGTCACCCCTCCACTTT
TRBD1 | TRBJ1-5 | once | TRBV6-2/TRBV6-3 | CASSYSRSGQTLNQPQHF | TGTGCCAGCAGTTACTCGAGATCGGGACAGACCTTAAATCAGCCCCAGCATTTT
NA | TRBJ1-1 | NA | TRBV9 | CASSPHPGSGNTEAFF | TGTGCCAGCAGCCCGCACCCAGGGTCTGGTAACACTGAAGCTTTCTTT
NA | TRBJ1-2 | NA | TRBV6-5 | CASSATVDGYTF | TGTGCCAGCAGCGCGACAGTTGACGGCTACACCTTC
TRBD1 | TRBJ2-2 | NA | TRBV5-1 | CASSSGQDTGELFF | TGCGCCAGCAGCTCGGGACAGGACACCGGGGAGCTGTTTTTT
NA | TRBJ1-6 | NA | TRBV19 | CASSIDLRHSSYNSPLHF | TGTGCCAGTAGTATAGATCTCAGGCACAGCTCCTATAATTCACCCCTCCACTTT
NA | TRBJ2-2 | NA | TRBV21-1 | CASSRIRKGRRTGELFF | TGTGCCAGCAGCAGAATAAGGAAGGGGCGCCGGACCGGGGAGCTGTTTTTT
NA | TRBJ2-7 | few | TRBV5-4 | CASSRKVDSSYEQYF | TGTGCCAGCAGCCGCAAAGTGGACAGTTCCTACGAGCAGTACTTC
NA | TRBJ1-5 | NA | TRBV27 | CASTLDHSGQPQHF | TGTGCCAGCACCCTCGACCACTCAGGTCAGCCCCAGCATTTT
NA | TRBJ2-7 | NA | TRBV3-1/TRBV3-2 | CASSQDRDGGASSYEQYF | TGTGCCAGCAGCCAAGATAGAGACGGCGGTGCGAGCTCCTACGAGCAGTACTTC
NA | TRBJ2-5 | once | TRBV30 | CAWSPSRTSQETQYF | TGTGCCTGGAGTCCTTCCCGGACATCCCAAGAGACCCAGTACTTC
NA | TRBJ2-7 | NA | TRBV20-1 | CSAHDSYEQYF | TGCAGTGCCCACGACAGCTACGAGCAGTACTTC
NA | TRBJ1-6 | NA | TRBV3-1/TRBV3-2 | CASSQRVMEGVGSPLHF | TGTGCCAGCAGCCAAAGAGTAATGGAGGGTGTGGGGTCACCCCTCCACTTT
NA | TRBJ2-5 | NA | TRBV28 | CASSSGQQETQYF | TGTGCCAGCAGTTCAGGCCAACAAGAGACCCAGTACTTC
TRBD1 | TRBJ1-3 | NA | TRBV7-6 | CASSLGQGGGNTIYF | TGTGCCAGCAGCTTAGGACAGGGAGGTGGAAACACCATATATTTT
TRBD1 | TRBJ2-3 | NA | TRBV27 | CASRVRGSGTSTDTQYF | TGTGCCAGCAGGGTCAGGGGGTCCGGCACTAGCACAGATACGCAGTATTTT
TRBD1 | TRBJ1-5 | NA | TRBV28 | CASSLWGTGDQPQHF | TGTGCCAGCAGTTTATGGGGGACAGGCGATCAGCCCCAGCATTTT
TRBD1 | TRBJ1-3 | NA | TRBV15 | CATSREQGAVGNTIYF | TGTGCCACCAGCAGAGAACAGGGGGCCGTTGGAAACACCATATATTTT
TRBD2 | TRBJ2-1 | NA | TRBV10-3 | CAISGTFRDYHEQFF | TGTGCCATCAGTGGAACGTTCCGGGACTACCATGAGCAGTTCTTC
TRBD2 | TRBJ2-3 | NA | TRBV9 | CASSPSSGGSTDTQYF | TGTGCCAGCAGCCCATCTAGCGGGGGGAGCACAGATACGCAGTATTTT
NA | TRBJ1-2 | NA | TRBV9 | CASSVTPVYGYTF | TGTGCCAGCAGCGTTACTCCGGTCTATGGCTACACCTTC